Below, 2 T cell receptor beta chains from the same sample are listed, as sequenced in a study of Ad26.COV2.S vaccination and SARS-CoV-2 variants. Documented treatment: about 20 received Ad26.COV2.S at low or high dose, single or two shots; five or six received placebo; per-sample allocation not given. Each sample was drawn 63 days after the first injection (of vaccine or placebo). The method was immunoSEQ multiplex PCR; TCRdb's version includes in-frame clones alone and lacks a portion of them. The data contain fewer than 500,000 clones, 89% of them singletons. The source material was peripheral blood, sampled in a trial of Ad26.COV2.S vaccine versus placebo. The receptors come from a person between 18 and 65 years old who received the Ad26.COV2.S COVID-19 vaccine or a placebo.

The chain combines TRBV27 with TRBJ1-3, with D possibly matching TRBD1 (5 bases). Germline CDR1 reads MNHEY; CDR2 reads SMNVEV (reference sequence). V lost 3 bases and J lost 8, with 26 bases in between. The CDR3 is 18 residues long. The CDR3 protein is CASSFVPWAGRFVDTIYF. The CDR3 nucleotides read TGTGCCAGCAGTTTTGTTCCTTGGGCAGGGCGGTTTGTCGACACCATATATTTT.

Turning to this clone: The same CDR3 arises from other DNA sequences in this sample as well. The chain carries TRBV5-4 and TRBJ1-1, with D perhaps matching TRBD1 (6 bases). Germline V gives CDR1 SGHNT, CDR2 YYREEE (reference sequence). V lost 2 bases and J 0 bases, leaving 8 bases between the germline ends. The CDR3 runs 14 residues. CDR3 sequence reads: CASSLGGLNTEAFF. CDR3 coding DNA: TGTGCCAGCAGCTTAGGGGGGCTGAACACTGAAGCTTTCTTT.